This T cell receptor beta chain was captured by sequencing in a study of cytomegalovirus exposure and HLA in healthy donors. Study-level points and caveats: For cytomegalovirus status, the classifier reportedly gave diagnoses with high specificity and sensitivity.

This clone was observed a single time. The target antigen is unknown. PCR used 60 Vbeta primers and 13 Jbeta primers. Authors' data handling: Unique TCR beta chains numbered approximately 80 million in a later analysis, with some 9.9 million shared. Sequencing used immunoSEQ multiplex PCR; TCRdb keeps in-frame clones, though not all of them. V and J calls and clone size are given by that table; D and trimming were obtained from the DNA. The sample yields roughly 120,000 clones, 80% seen once. Trimming stripped 6 bases from V and 7 bases from J, with 21 bases between. Per the germline V gene, CDR1 is SQVTM and CDR2 is ANQGSEA. The CDR3 is 14 amino acids.

The sequenced sample was PBMCs. The chain carries TRBV29-1 and TRBJ1-2; D perhaps matches TRBD1 (5 bases). The receptor was derived from a young man in good health and CMV-seronegative. CDR3 sequence: CSVSTTGGTGGYTF. In nucleotides, the CDR3 is TGCAGCGTGTCCACGACCGGGGGGACTGGTGGCTACACCTTC.